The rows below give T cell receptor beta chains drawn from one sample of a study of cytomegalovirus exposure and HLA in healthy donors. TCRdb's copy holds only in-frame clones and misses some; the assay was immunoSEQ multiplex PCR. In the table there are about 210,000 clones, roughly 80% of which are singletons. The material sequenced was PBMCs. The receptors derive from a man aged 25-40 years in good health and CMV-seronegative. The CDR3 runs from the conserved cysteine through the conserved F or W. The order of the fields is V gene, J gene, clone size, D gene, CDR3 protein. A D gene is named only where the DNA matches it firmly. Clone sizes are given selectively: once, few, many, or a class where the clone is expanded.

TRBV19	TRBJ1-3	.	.	CASSRSMLSGNTIYF
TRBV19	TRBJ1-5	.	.	CASSTTAVPQHF
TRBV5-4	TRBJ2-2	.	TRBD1	CASSTPGQVFTGELFF
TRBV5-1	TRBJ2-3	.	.	CASSLTPSTDTQYF
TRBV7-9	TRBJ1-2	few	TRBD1	CASGTGSYGYTF
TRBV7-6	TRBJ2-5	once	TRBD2	CASSSRLGAGEETQYF
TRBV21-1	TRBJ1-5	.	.	CASSKANRTVNQPQHF
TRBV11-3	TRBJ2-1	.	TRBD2	CASSLDHAGGLYNEQFF
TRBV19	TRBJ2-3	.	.	CASSRDFTDTQYF
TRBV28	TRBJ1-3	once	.	CASSWTDTGNTIYF
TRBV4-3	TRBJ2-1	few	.	CASSQSVNNEQFF
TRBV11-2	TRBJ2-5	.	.	CASTQGRGNQETQYF
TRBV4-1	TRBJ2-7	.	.	CASSQVLGQSYEQYF
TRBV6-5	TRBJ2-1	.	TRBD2	CASRGLAGGKDEQFF
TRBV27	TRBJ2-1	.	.	CASSLGASGVLEQFF
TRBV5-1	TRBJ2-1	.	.	CASSPDRLTTRKQFF
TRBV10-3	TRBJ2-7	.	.	CAISGGGGLDEQYF
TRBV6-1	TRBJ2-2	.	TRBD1	CAVRGPRIGELFF
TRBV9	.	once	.	CASSVGGGGYEQYF
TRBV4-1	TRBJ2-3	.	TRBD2	CASSQDSRFLAGGTDTQYF
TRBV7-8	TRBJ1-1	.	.	CASSPAGRSNTEAFF